The sequence of this T cell receptor (beta chain) was determined in a study of CD8+CD57+ T cells in acquired aplastic anemia. Study-level information: Mean yield of DNA from sorted CD4+ and CD8+ cells was approximately 3 ug.

Overall study findings and caveats: Patients showed no significant difference from controls in CD8+ Simpson's diversity. Overlap between patients and controls comprised roughly 30 CD8+ CDR3 sequences.

CD8+CD57+ cell expansion, shown by flow cytometry, had occurred in the patients selected for sequencing. The enrolled patients all had severe acquired aplastic anemia. Profiling that covered TCR beta VDJ and CDR3 relied on genomic DNA as its template. From the reads, TCRdb called clonotypes with MiXCR, one entry per CDR3 protein. The repertoire holds roughly 80,000 distinct CDR3 sequences, with around 70% as singletons. CDR1 LNHNV and CDR2 YYDKDF come from the germline V gene (reference sequence). The germline V and J ends were trimmed by 3 bases and 4 bases, with 10 bases remaining between them. CDR3 length equals 14 residues. Notes on this clonotype: Its antigen remains unknown.

The sequence came from a human donor with aplastic anemia. Sequenced sample: sorted CD4+, CD8+, or CD8+CD57+ T cells (not recorded which) from PBMCs. The rearrangement uses TRBV15 and TRBJ1-3; D might be TRBD1 (6 bases). CDR3 bases: TGTGCCACCAGCAGGAGGACAGCAGGAAACACCATATATTTT. Its translation: CATSRRTAGNTIYF.